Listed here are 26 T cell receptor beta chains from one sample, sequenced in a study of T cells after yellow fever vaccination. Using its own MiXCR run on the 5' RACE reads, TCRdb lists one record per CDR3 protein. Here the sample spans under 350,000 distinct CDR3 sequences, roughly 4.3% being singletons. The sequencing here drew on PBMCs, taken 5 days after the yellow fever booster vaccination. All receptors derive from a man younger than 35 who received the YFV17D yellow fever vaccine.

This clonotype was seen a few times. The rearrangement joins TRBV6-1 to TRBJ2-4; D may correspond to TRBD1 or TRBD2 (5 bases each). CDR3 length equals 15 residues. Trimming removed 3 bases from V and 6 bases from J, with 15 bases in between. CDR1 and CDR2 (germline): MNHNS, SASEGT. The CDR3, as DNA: TGTGCCAGCAGTGATGAAGCCGGGGCAGGAAACATTCAGTACTTC. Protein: CASSDEAGAGNIQYF.

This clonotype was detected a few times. The CDR3 region is CASSRGTNQETQYF. The CDR3 DNA is TGTGCCAGCAGCCGCGGGACTAACCAAGAGACCCAGTACTTC. The chain carries TRBV3-1 and TRBJ2-5, with 7 bases aligning to TRBD2. The CDR3 loop spans 14 amino acids. The J segment lost 0 bases and the V segment lost 4 bases, leaving 2 bases of the junction unmatched. CDR1 is LGHDT, CDR2 YNNKEL, per germline (reference sequence).

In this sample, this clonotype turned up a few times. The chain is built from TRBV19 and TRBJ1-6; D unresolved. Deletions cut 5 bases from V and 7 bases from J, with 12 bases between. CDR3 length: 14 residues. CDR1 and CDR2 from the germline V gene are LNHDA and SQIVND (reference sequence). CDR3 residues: CASSPGMWNSPLHF. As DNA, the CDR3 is TGTGCCAGTAGTCCCGGGATGTGGAATTCACCCCTCCACTTT.

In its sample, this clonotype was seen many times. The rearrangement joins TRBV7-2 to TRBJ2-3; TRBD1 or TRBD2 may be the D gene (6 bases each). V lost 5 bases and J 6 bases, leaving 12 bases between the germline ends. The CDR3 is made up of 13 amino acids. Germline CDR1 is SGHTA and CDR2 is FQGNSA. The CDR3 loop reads CASSPGARDTQYF. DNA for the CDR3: TGTGCCAGCAGCCCGGGGGCACGGGATACGCAGTATTTT.

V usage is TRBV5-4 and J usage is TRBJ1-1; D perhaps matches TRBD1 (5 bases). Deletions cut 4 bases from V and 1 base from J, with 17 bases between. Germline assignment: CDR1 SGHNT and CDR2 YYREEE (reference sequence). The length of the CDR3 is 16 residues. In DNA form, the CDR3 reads TGTGCCAGCAGCCCGGCTGCTTCCGGGGCGAACACTGAAGCTTTCTTT. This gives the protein CASSPAASGANTEAFF.

DNA for the CDR3: TGTGCCAGCAGCGTGGGCCCGAAAAGCTCTGGAAACACCATATATTTT. It yields the protein CASSVGPKSSGNTIYF. V is TRBV9 and J is TRBJ1-3; D is unresolved. The CDR3 has 16 residues. Trimming removed 2 bases at V and 0 bases at J, with 12 bases between. Germline CDR1 SGDLS, CDR2 YYNGEE.

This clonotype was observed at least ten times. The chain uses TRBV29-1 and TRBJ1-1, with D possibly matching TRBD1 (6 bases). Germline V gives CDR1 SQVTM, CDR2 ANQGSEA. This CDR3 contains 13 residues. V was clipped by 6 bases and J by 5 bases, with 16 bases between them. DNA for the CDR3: TGCAGCGTCACAGAAGGAACAGGGACTGAAGCTTTCTTT. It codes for CSVTEGTGTEAFF.

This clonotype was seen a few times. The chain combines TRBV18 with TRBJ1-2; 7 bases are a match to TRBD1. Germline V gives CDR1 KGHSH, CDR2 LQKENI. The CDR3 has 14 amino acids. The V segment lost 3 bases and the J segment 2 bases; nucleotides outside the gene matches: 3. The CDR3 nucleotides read TGTGCCAGCTCACCGGGGACAGAAAACTATGGCTACACCTTC. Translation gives CASSPGTENYGYTF.

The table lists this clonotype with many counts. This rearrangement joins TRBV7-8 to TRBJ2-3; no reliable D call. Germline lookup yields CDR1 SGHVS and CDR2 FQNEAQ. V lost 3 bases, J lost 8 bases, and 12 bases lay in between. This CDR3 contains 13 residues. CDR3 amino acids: CASSFSGPGTQYF. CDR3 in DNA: TGTGCCAGCAGCTTCTCTGGACCGGGTACGCAGTATTTT.

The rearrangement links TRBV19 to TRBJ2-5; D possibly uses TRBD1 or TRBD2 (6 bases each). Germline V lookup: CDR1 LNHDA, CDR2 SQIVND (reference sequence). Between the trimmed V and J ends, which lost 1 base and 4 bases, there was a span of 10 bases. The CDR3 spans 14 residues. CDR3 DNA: TGTGCCAGTAGTATAGTCGGGGGCCCAGAGACCCAGTACTTC. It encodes CASSIVGGPETQYF.

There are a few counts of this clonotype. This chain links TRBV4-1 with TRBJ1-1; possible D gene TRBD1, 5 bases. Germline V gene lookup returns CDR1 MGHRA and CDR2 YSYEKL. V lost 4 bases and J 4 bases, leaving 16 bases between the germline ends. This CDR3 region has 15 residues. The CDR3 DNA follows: TGCGCCAGCAGCCCCAGCACAGGCCTTGGCACTGAAGCTTTCTTT. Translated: CASSPSTGLGTEAFF.

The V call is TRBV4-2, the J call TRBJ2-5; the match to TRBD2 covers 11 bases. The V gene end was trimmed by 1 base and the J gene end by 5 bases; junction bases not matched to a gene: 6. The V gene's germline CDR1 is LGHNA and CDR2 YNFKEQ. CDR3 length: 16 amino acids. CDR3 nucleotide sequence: TGTGCCAGCAGCCAAGGAGGTAGCGGGGGGGTGGAGACCCAGTACTTC. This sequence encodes CASSQGGSGGVETQYF.

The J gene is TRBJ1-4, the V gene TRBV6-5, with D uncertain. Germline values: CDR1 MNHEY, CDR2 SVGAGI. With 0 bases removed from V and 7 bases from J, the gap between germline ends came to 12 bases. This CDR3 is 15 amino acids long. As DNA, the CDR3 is TGTGCCAGCAGTTACTCACCTCTAGGGCGTGAAAAACTGTTTTTT. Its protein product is CASSYSPLGREKLFF.

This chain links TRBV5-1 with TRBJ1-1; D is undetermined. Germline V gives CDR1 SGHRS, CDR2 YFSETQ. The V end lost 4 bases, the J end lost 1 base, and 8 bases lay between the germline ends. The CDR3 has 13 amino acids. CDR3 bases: TGCGCCAGCAGCGATCAAAAGAACACTGAAGCTTTCTTT. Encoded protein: CASSDQKNTEAFF.

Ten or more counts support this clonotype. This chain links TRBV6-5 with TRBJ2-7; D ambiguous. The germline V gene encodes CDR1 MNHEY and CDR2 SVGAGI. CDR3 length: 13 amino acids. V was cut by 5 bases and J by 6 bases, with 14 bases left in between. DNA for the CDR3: TGTGCCAGCAGTCCGCGGATTGAAGCCGAGCAGTACGTC. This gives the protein CASSPRIEAEQYV.

The CDR3 DNA follows: TGTGCCAGCAGTAGGACTGACTACGAGCAGTACGTC. It translates to CASSRTDYEQYV. The V and J genes are TRBV6-2 or TRBV6-3 and TRBJ2-7; the D gene is possibly TRBD2 (5 bases). Germline V CDR1 and CDR2: MNHEY, SVGEGT. The V end lost 5 bases, the J end lost 3 bases, and 8 bases lay between the germline ends. The length of the CDR3 is 12 residues.

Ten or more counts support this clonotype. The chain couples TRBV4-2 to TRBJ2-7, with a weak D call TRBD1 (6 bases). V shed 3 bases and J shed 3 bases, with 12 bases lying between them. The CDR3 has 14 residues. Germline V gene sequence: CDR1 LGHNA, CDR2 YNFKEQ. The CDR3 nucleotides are TGTGCCAGCAGCCAGTATGGGGGCATCTACGAGCAGTACTTC. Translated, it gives CASSQYGGIYEQYF.

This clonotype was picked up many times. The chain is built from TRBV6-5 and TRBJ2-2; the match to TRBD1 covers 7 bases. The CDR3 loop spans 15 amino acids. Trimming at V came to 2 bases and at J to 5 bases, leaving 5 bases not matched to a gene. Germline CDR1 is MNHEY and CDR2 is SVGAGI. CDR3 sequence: CASSYKTGVTGELFF. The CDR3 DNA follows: TGTGCCAGCAGTTACAAAACAGGGGTGACCGGGGAGCTGTTTTTT.

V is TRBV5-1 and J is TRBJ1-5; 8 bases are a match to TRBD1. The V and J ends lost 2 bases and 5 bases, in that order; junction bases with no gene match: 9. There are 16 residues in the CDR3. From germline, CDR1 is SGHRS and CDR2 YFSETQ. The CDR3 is CASSLRQGPLYQPQHF. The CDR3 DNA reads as TGCGCCAGCAGCTTACGACAGGGGCCGCTGTATCAGCCCCAGCATTTT.

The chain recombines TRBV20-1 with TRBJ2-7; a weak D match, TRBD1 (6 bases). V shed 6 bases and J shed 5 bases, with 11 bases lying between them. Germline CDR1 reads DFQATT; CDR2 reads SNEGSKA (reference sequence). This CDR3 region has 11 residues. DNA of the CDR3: TGCAGTGCGACCCAGGGGAACGAGCAGTACTTC. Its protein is CSATQGNEQYF.

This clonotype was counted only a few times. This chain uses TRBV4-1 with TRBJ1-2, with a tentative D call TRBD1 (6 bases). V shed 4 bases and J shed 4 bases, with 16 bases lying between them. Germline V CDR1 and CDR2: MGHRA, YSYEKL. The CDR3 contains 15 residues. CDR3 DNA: TGCGCCAGCAGCCTTCTCCAAGGGGGGAGCTATGGCTACACCTTC. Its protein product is CASSLLQGGSYGYTF.

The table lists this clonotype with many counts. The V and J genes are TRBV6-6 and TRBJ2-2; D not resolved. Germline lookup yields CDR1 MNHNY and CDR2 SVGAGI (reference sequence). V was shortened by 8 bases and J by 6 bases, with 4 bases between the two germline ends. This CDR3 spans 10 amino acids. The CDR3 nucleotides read TGTGCCAGCTCGGCCGGGGAGCTGTTTTTT. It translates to CASSAGELFF.

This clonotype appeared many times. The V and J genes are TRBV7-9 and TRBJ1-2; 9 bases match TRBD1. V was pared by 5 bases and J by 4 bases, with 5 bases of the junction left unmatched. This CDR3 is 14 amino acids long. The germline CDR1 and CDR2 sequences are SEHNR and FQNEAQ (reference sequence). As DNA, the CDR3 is TGTGCCAGCAGCCCTGGGGACAGGGCCTATGGCTACACCTTC. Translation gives CASSPGDRAYGYTF. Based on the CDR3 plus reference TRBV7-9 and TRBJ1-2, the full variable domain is DTGVSQNPRHKITKRGQNVTFRCDPISEHNRLYWYRQTLGQGPEFLTYFQNEAQLEKSRLLSDRFSAERPKGSFSTLEIQRTEQGDSAMYLCASSPGDRAYGYTFGSGTRLTVV.

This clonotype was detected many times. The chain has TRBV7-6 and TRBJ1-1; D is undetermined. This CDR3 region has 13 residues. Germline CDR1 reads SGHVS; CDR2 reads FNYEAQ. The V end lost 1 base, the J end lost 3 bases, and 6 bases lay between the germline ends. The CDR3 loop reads CASSLGSDTEAFF. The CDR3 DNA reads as TGTGCCAGCAGCTTAGGGTCGGACACTGAAGCTTTCTTT.

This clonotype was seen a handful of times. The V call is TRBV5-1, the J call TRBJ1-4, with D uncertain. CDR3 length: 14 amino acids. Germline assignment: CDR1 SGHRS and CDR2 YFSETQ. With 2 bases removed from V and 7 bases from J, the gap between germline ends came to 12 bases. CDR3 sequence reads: CASSFDAAGEKLFF. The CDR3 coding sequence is TGCGCCAGCAGCTTCGACGCGGCGGGTGAAAAACTGTTTTTT.

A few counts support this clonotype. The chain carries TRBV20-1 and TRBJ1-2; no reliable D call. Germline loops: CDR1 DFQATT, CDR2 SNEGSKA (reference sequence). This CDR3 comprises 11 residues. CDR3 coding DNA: TGCAGCTGGGGAGCTAACTATGGCTACACCTTC. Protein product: CSWGANYGYTF.